The 10 T cell receptor beta chains given below trace back to one sample, sequenced in a study of CD8 T cells in Susac syndrome. Reverse transcription of roughly 0.5 to 1 ug RNA was performed with random hexamers. TCRdb fed the immunoSEQ multiplex PCR reads into MiXCR, producing one record per CDR3 protein. Among some 150,000 distinct CDR3 sequences listed, approximately 93% were seen once. What was sequenced was CD8+ T cells from PBMCs. The receptors shown here come from a human donor with multiple sclerosis.

V usage is TRBV4-1 and J usage is TRBJ2-3; maybe TRBD1 (6 bases). Trimming cost V 4 bases and J 4 bases, with 15 bases left between them. The CDR3 totals 15 residues. CDR1 and CDR2 from the germline V gene are MGHRA and YSYEKL. CDR3 loop: CASSLEGENSDTQYF. CDR3 DNA sequence: TGCGCCAGCAGCCTTGAGGGGGAAAATTCAGATACGCAGTATTTT.

This chain joins TRBV7-9 and TRBJ2-1; TRBD2 might be the D (5 bases). Germline loops: CDR1 SEHNR, CDR2 FQNEAQ (reference sequence). CDR3 length: 17 residues. Trimming took off 1 base at V and 2 bases at J, with 15 bases between the two ends. The CDR3 sequence is CASSLGPRGETYNEQFF. CDR3 nucleotides: TGTGCCAGCAGCTTAGGGCCCCGGGGTGAGACCTACAATGAGCAGTTCTTC.

The chain uses TRBV6-4 and TRBJ2-1; the D gene is possibly TRBD2 (7 bases). Trimming shortened V by 4 bases and J by 7 bases, and 20 bases separated the two germline ends. Germline CDR1 MRHNA, CDR2 SNTAGT. This CDR3 region has 16 residues. As DNA, the CDR3 is TGTGCCAGCAGTGCCTCCCCGGCAGGGGAGGGAAATGAGCAGTTCTTC. This encodes CASSASPAGEGNEQFF.

The chain uses TRBV20-1 and TRBJ2-1; D might be TRBD1 (5 bases). The CDR3 totals 15 residues. Germline values: CDR1 DFQATT, CDR2 SNEGSKA (reference sequence). Trimming cost V 5 bases and J 5 bases, with 19 bases left between them. The CDR3 DNA follows: TGCAGTGCTTTCGATTACAGGTCCCTCAACAATGAGCAGTTCTTC. Amino acids: CSAFDYRSLNNEQFF.

The chain couples TRBV7-9 to TRBJ1-1; D remains ambiguous. Trimming pared 3 bases from V and 1 base from J, leaving 9 bases between. The germline V gene encodes CDR1 SEHNR and CDR2 FQNEAQ (reference sequence). The CDR3 is 14 residues long. The CDR3 bases are TGTGCCAGCAGCTTTGGGAGGGAGAACACTGAAGCTTTCTTT. It specifies CASSFGRENTEAFF. Full variable domain (remainder filled in from reference TRBV7-9 and TRBJ1-1): DTGVSQNPRHKITKRGQNVTFRCDPISEHNRLYWYRQTLGQGPEFLTYFQNEAQLEKSRLLSDRFSAERPKGSFSTLEIQRTEQGDSAMYLCASSFGRENTEAFFGQGTRLTVV.

V usage is TRBV7-9 and J usage is TRBJ2-5; D is perhaps TRBD1 (6 bases). CDR3 size: 13 residues. V was trimmed by 2 bases and J by 14 bases, leaving 18 bases between them. Germline V gene data show CDR1 as SEHNR and CDR2 as FQNEAQ (reference sequence). Written as DNA, the CDR3 is TGTGCCAGCAGCTTACCCGGGACATTCCCTAATTACTTC. Protein: CASSLPGTFPNYF.

The rearrangement links TRBV7-8 to TRBJ2-1; D gene ambiguous. Germline V lookup: CDR1 SGHVS, CDR2 FQNEAQ. The CDR3 has 13 residues. The ends were cut back, 1 base at V and 6 bases at J, with 7 bases in the middle. In nucleotides, the CDR3 is TGTGCCAGCAGCTTAGTCCCCGCCAATGAGCAGTTCTTC. Its translation: CASSLVPANEQFF.

V gene TRBV11-2 combines with J gene TRBJ2-5, with D unresolved. Per germline, CDR1 SGHAT and CDR2 FQNNGV. The CDR3 is made up of 15 amino acids. Trimming shortened V by 5 bases and J by 1 base, and 14 bases separated the two germline ends. CDR3 region: CASSPVRHLQETQYF. In DNA form, the CDR3 reads TGTGCCAGCAGCCCGGTACGGCACCTCCAAGAGACCCAGTACTTC.

The gene calls are TRBV3-1 and TRBJ1-5, with D maybe TRBD1 (6 bases). This CDR3 contains 15 residues. CDR1 is LGHDT, CDR2 YNNKEL, per germline (reference sequence). The ends were cut back, 0 bases at V and 6 bases at J, with 12 bases in the middle. The CDR3: CASSQDHRVRQPQHF. In nucleotides, the CDR3 is TGTGCCAGCAGCCAAGACCACAGGGTTCGTCAGCCCCAGCATTTT.

This clonotype was detected once. The chain links TRBV14 to TRBJ2-1; TRBD2 might be the D (6 bases). This CDR3 is built from 15 residues. Germline V gives CDR1 SGHDN, CDR2 FVKESK. V lost 1 base and J lost 6, with 13 bases in between. The CDR3 here is CASSQAPGLPNEQFF. CDR3 nucleotides: TGTGCCAGCAGCCAAGCCCCTGGACTACCCAATGAGCAGTTCTTC.